The 21 T cell receptor beta chains reported below all come from one sample, sequenced in a study of T cell responses to AZD1222 COVID-19 vaccine. Here immunoSEQ multiplex PCR was the method, and the copy in TCRdb shows in-frame clones only, minus some. The sample lists tens of thousands of clones; over 75% were seen once. This material consisted of peripheral blood, taken on day 0 of AZD1222 vaccination. The receptors shown here come from an adult in good health.

The rearrangement uses TRBV10-3 and TRBJ1-1, with a weak D call TRBD1 (6 bases). V was clipped by 10 bases and J by 1 base, with 16 bases between them. The CDR3 length is 14 residues. CDR1 ENHRY and CDR2 SYGVKD come from the germline V gene. CDR3 nucleotides: TGTGCCACCCAATCCCGGACAGCGAACACTGAAGCTTTCTTT. Its translation is CATQSRTANTEAFF.

V and J are TRBV28 and TRBJ1-6; D uncertain. With 6 bases removed from V and 6 bases from J, the gap between germline ends came to 21 bases. Germline-derived CDR1 and CDR2 are MDHEN and SYDVKM. The CDR3 is 17 residues long. CDR3 DNA sequence: TGTGCCAGCAGCTTCAAAGACCGACGGAGAACTAATTCACCCCTCCACTTT. Protein: CASSFKDRRRTNSPLHF.

The CDR3 DNA reads TGCGCCAGCAGAATCGGGGATACGACTGAAGCTTTCTTT. Protein: CASRIGDTTEAFF. The chain links TRBV5-1 to TRBJ1-1, with no clear D. The CDR3 consists of 13 residues. V lost 5 bases to trimming and J lost 5 bases, with 13 bases between them. The germline gives CDR1 SGHRS, CDR2 YFSETQ.

The V gene is TRBV11-1, the J gene TRBJ2-1; 9 bases match TRBD2. J was trimmed by 4 bases and V by 3 bases; bases with no gene match: 7. Germline lookup yields CDR1 SGHAT and CDR2 FQDESV (reference sequence). This CDR3 is 16 amino acids long. The DNA for the CDR3 is TGTGCCAGCAGCTTTATAGCGGGAGAGGTGTACAATGAGCAGTTCTTC. Translation: CASSFIAGEVYNEQFF.

This clone has just one count. CDR3 amino acids: CASSFTSGRYNEQFF. DNA for the CDR3: TGCGCCAGCAGCTTTACTAGCGGGAGGTACAATGAGCAGTTCTTC. The V and J genes are TRBV5-1 and TRBJ2-1; 12 bases line up with TRBD2. V gave up 2 bases and J gave up 4 bases; unmatched junction bases: 1. Germline V gene data show CDR1 as SGHRS and CDR2 as YFSETQ. This CDR3 is 15 amino acids long. Complete variable domain (other parts from reference TRBV5-1 and TRBJ2-1): KAGVTQTPRYLIKTRGQQVTLSCSPISGHRSVSWYQQTPGQGLQFLFEYFSETQRNKGNFPGRFSGRQFSNSRSEMNVSTLELGDSALYLCASSFTSGRYNEQFFGPGTRLTVL.

Turning to this clone: Mismatch with germline at one junction end may stem from a read error. V usage is TRBV5-4 and J usage is TRBJ2-1; a possible D gene is TRBD2 (5 bases). The CDR3 consists of 12 residues. CDR1 is SGHNT, CDR2 YYREEE, per germline (reference sequence). CDR3 in DNA: TGTGCCAGCAGCTATGACTACTATGAGCAGTTCTTC. Its translation is CASSYDYYEQFF.

The chain couples TRBV4-3 to TRBJ2-1; 9 bases agree with TRBD2. The CDR3 loop spans 13 amino acids. The ends lost 4 bases at V and 9 bases at J; junction bases unmatched: 4. Germline V gene sequence: CDR1 LGHNA, CDR2 YSLEER. The CDR3 reads CASSPGLAVEQFF. The CDR3 DNA sequence: TGCGCCAGCAGCCCGGGACTAGCTGTTGAGCAGTTCTTC.

This clone was observed once. The J gene is TRBJ2-5, the V gene TRBV4-1; D is unresolved. V was pared by 0 bases and J by 7 bases, with 9 bases between. Looked up from germline, CDR1 is MGHRA and CDR2 is YSYEKL. The CDR3 contains 13 residues. CDR3 DNA: TGCGCCAGCAGCCAAGAGTCTAGAGGGACCCAGTACTTC. It codes for CASSQESRGTQYF.

This chain joins TRBV10-3 and TRBJ1-2, with D tentatively TRBD1 (5 bases). V shed 0 bases and J shed 4 bases, with 12 bases lying between them. The length of the CDR3 is 15 residues. Germline V gene data show CDR1 as ENHRY and CDR2 as SYGVKD. The CDR3 region is CAISESITGAYGYTF. DNA for the CDR3: TGTGCCATCAGTGAGTCGATAACCGGGGCCTATGGCTACACCTTC.

The CDR3 loop is CASSYRQESLTEAFF. CDR3 nucleotides: TGTGCCAGCAGTTACAGACAGGAGTCTCTCACTGAAGCTTTCTTT. V is TRBV6-6 and J is TRBJ1-1, with D maybe TRBD1 (6 bases). Trimming shortened V by 2 bases and J by 4 bases, and 14 bases separated the two germline ends. In germline, CDR1 is MNHNY, CDR2 SVGAGI (reference sequence). The CDR3 covers 15 residues.

The genes are TRBV5-5 and TRBJ2-7, with 8 bases aligning to TRBD2. Unmatched junction bases numbered 11, after V lost 4 bases and J lost 2 bases. Germline V gives CDR1 SGHKS, CDR2 YYEKEE (reference sequence). The CDR3 is made up of 16 amino acids. The CDR3 here is CASSPGGFRTAYEQYF. In nucleotides, the CDR3 is TGTGCCAGCAGCCCGGGAGGGTTTCGAACCGCCTACGAGCAGTACTTC.

The chain is built from TRBV3-1 (or the pseudogene TRBV3-2) and TRBJ2-7, with TRBD2 as a possible D gene (6 bases). This CDR3 spans 14 amino acids. Germline CDR1 and CDR2: LGHDT and YNNKEL (reference sequence). The V gene lost 2 bases and the J gene lost 7 bases, with 15 bases spanning the gap. The CDR3 protein is CASSQRLTGGEQYF. CDR3 DNA: TGTGCCAGCAGCCAACGGTTGACCGGGGGAGAGCAGTACTTC.

The sample holds one count of this clone. J is TRBJ2-5 and V is TRBV27; 8 nucleotides match TRBD1. This CDR3 spans 14 amino acids. Germline values: CDR1 MNHEY, CDR2 SMNVEV (reference sequence). With 7 bases clipped from V and 1 base from J, the junction kept 5 bases outside the gene matches. The CDR3 DNA is TGTGCCAGCAAGGACAGGGACCTCCAAGAGACCCAGTACTTC. This sequence encodes CASKDRDLQETQYF.

This clone has a single count. CDR3 DNA: TGCGCCAGCAGGGAAAACCCCAGGGTGATGGAAGCTTTCTTT. Residues: CASRENPRVMEAFF. This sequence joins TRBV5-1 and TRBJ1-1, with D perhaps matching TRBD1 (5 bases). This CDR3 spans 14 amino acids. Trimming shortened V by 5 bases and J by 8 bases, and 19 bases separated the two germline ends. From germline, CDR1 is SGHRS and CDR2 YFSETQ.

The rearrangement joins TRBV6-7 to TRBJ1-2; no clear D. TRBV6-7 is an ORF, with its function uncertain. V lost 2 bases and J 7 bases, leaving 8 bases between the germline ends. This CDR3 comprises 12 residues. Here the CDR3 reads CASSYPRGGYTF. The CDR3 DNA follows: TGTGCCAGCAGTTACCCTCGGGGTGGCTACACCTTC.

This chain links TRBV28 with TRBJ1-2; D is unresolved. Trimming removed 5 bases at V and 0 bases at J, with 10 bases between. This CDR3 spans 14 amino acids. CDR1 and CDR2 from the germline V gene are MDHEN and SYDVKM. The CDR3 protein is CASSPSPPNYGYTF. DNA for the CDR3: TGTGCCAGCAGTCCCAGCCCTCCTAACTATGGCTACACCTTC.

The V gene is TRBV15, the J gene TRBJ2-7, with a tentative D call TRBD1 (6 bases). V was trimmed by 5 bases and J by 4 bases, leaving 21 bases between them. The CDR3 has 16 residues. The germline CDR1 and CDR2 sequences are LNHNV and YYDKDF (reference sequence). CDR3 sequence reads: CATSEIQGILSYEQYF. In DNA form, the CDR3 reads TGTGCCACCAGCGAGATACAGGGAATATTATCGTACGAGCAGTACTTC.

The chain links TRBV30 to TRBJ1-2, with 8 bases matching TRBD1. The CDR3 extends over 14 amino acids. In germline, CDR1 is GTSNPN, CDR2 SVGIG (reference sequence). V trimming: 2 bases; J trimming: 6 bases; junction bases outside the gene matches: 8. The CDR3 loop reads CAWSPKDRDHGYTF. The CDR3 region has the DNA TGTGCCTGGAGTCCCAAGGACAGGGATCATGGCTACACCTTC.

V gene TRBV9 combines with J gene TRBJ2-1, with D perhaps matching TRBD1 or TRBD2 (5 bases each). Germline V CDR1 and CDR2: SGDLS, YYNGEE. Trimming took 4 bases from V and 8 from J, leaving 16 bases between them. This CDR3 contains 14 residues. CDR3 in amino acids: CASSPGPSTDEQFF. The CDR3 DNA is TGTGCCAGCAGCCCGGGACCCTCCACGGATGAGCAGTTCTTC.

The V call is TRBV28, the J call TRBJ1-1; 7 bases agree with TRBD1. With V trimmed by 7 bases and J by 1 base, 6 bases remained unmatched. CDR3 length: 14 residues. The germline V gene has CDR1 MDHEN and CDR2 SYDVKM. In DNA, the CDR3 is TGTGCCAGCATACCGACAGGGAGGAACACTGAAGCTTTCTTT. Translation gives CASIPTGRNTEAFF.

The chain couples TRBV10-1 to TRBJ1-4; D not certain. The CDR3 is made up of 16 amino acids. V was shortened by 7 bases and J by 7 bases, with 22 bases between the two germline ends. Per germline, CDR1 WNHNN and CDR2 SYGVQD (reference sequence). CDR3 region: CASKVSVRTRFEKLFF. For the CDR3, the DNA is TGCGCCAGCAAAGTTAGTGTACGGACCCGGTTTGAAAAACTGTTTTTT.